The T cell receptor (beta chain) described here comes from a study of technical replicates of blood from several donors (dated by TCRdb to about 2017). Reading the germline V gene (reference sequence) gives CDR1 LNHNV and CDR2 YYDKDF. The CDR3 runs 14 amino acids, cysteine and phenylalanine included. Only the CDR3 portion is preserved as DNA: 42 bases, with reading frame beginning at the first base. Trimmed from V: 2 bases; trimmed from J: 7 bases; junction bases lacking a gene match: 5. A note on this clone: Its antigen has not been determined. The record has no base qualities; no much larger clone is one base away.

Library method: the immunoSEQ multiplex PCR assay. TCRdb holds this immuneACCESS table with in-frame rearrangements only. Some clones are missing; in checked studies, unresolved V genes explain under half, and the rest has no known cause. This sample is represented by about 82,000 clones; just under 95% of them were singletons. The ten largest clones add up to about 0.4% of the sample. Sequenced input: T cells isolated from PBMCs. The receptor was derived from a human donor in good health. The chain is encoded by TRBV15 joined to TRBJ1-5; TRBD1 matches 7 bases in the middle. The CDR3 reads CATSRQGVGQPQHF. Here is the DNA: TGTGCCACCAGCAGACAGGGGGTGGGGCAGCCCCAGCATTTT.